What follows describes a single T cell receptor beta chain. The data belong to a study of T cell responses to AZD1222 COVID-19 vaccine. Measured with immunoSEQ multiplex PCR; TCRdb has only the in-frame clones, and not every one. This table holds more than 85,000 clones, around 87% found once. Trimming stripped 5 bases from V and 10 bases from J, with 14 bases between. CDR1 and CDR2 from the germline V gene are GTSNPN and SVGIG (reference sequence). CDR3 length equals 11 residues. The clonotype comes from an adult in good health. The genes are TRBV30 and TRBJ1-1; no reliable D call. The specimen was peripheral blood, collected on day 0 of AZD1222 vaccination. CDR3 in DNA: TGTGCCTGGGGTAAACAGAGGAGAGCTTTCTTT. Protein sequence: CAWGKQRRAFF.